This is a list of T cell receptor beta chains from one sample in a study of blood T cell repertoires in COVID-19. Assay used: immunoSEQ multiplex PCR; TCRdb lists only in-frame clones, some missing. The sample has some 250,000 clones; 86% are singletons. Input material: peripheral blood. Every receptor here comes from a man older than 75 with acute or convalescent COVID-19. The conserved cysteine and the conserved F or W are not part of the CDR3 here. A D gene is named only where the DNA matches it firmly.

cdr3_aa v_call d_call
ASSRGGVGGYT TRBV7-2 .
ASSSPGGGTDGYT TRBV28 .
ASSKTGGYEQF TRBV2 TRBD1
ASSLGGGSYEQY TRBV7-8 .
ASSQAPTGLNTEAF TRBV4-1 .
ASSNGGQPQH TRBV25-1 .
AISRPDRLYGYT TRBV10-3 TRBD1
ASSLDVSNEQF TRBV5-1 .
ASSEAAGTVVFAVNEQF TRBV6-1 TRBD1
ASSRTGGVYTEAF TRBV7-2 TRBD1
ASRPRVATNEKLF TRBV19 .
ASRQGATGELF TRBV28 .
ASNIAGGGEQF TRBV6-5 TRBD2
ASSPPRGGDSYEQY TRBV18 .
SGSGTGVTEAF TRBV29-1 TRBD1
ASSLGDYGYT TRBV7-3 .
ASSPGLAFMEQY TRBV28 TRBD2
ASSREAVNSPLH TRBV11-3 .
ASSSTLGQPA TRBV7-9 TRBD1
ASSHPMGGVNIQY TRBV27 TRBD2
ASSVDRNGKLF TRBV9 .
ASNLQGGPEETQY TRBV27 .
ASSFRGDSYEQY TRBV27 .
ASILTGGPQETQY TRBV6-5 TRBD1